The 32 T cell receptor beta chains below come from one sample, sequenced in a study of shared clonotypes between healthy human individuals (dated by TCRdb to the early 2020s). Receptor amplification or capture employed the immunoSEQ multiplex PCR assay. TCRdb's version of the immuneACCESS table is confined to in-frame rearrangements and falls short of the full clone set. An unresolved V gene accounts for under half of the shortfall where checked; the remainder is of unknown origin. Here the sample has 950,000 to 1,300,000 clones; about 76% occur a single time. Clones ranked in the top ten supply 1.4% to 1.5% of the sample. The sequencing input was memory CD4+ T cells sorted from blood. This specimen's cell subset or site label, per the study, means: CD45RA-negative fraction. The receptors here all came from a man between 18 and 35 years old in good health.

The chain uses TRBV7-2 and TRBJ1-1; 7 bases are a match to TRBD1. Germline V gene data show CDR1 as SGHTA and CDR2 as FQGNSA. Unmatched junction bases numbered 7, after V lost 6 bases and J lost 0 bases. The CDR3 length is 15 residues. The CDR3: CASSSSTGMNTEAFF. The CDR3 DNA sequence: TGTGCCAGCAGTTCGTCGACAGGGATGAACACTGAAGCTTTCTTT.

This sequence joins TRBV5-4 and TRBJ1-1, with TRBD1 matching 9 bases. Germline V lookup: CDR1 SGHNT, CDR2 YYREEE (reference sequence). Trimming took 4 bases from V and 2 from J; bases not matched to a gene: 12. CDR3 length equals 17 residues. DNA for the CDR3: TGTGCCAGCAGCCCCGGGACAGGGACTAAGTTTAACACTGAAGCTTTCTTT. Amino acids: CASSPGTGTKFNTEAFF. Full variable domain (missing parts from reference TRBV5-4 and TRBJ1-1): ETGVTQSPTHLIKTRGQQVTLRCSSQSGHNTVSWYQQALGQGPQFIFQYYREEENGRGNFPPRFSGLQFPNYSSELNVNALELDDSALYLCASSPGTGTKFNTEAFFGQGTRLTVV.

The chain has TRBV19 and TRBJ1-4, with TRBD1 matching over 9 bases. With 3 bases clipped from V and 1 base from J, the junction kept 6 bases outside the gene matches. Germline V CDR1 and CDR2: LNHDA, SQIVND (reference sequence). CDR3 length: 17 amino acids. The CDR3 sequence: CASSIGTGSLTNEKLFF. The CDR3 nucleotides read TGTGCCAGTAGTATCGGGACAGGGAGCCTAACTAATGAAAAACTGTTTTTT.

The chain employs TRBV5-1 and TRBJ2-7, with TRBD2 matching 9 bases. Germline-derived CDR1 and CDR2 are SGHRS and YFSETQ. This CDR3 contains 16 residues. The J segment lost 0 bases and the V segment lost 0 bases, leaving 4 bases of the junction unmatched. As DNA, the CDR3 is TGCGCCAGCAGCTTGGAGGCTAGCGGGATCTCCTACGAGCAGTACTTC. Residues: CASSLEASGISYEQYF.

This clone came up a few times. CDR3: CASSERGAAYQETQYF. The CDR3 DNA sequence: TGTGCCAGCAGTGAACGGGGGGCGGCGTACCAAGAGACCCAGTACTTC. V is TRBV2 and J is TRBJ2-5; weak D call: TRBD2 (7 bases). The V gene lost 2 bases and the J gene lost 0 bases, with 13 bases spanning the gap. This CDR3 has 16 amino acids. Per germline, CDR1 SNHLY and CDR2 FYNNEI.

The V and J genes are TRBV5-1 and TRBJ2-3; 8 positions match TRBD2. There are 14 residues in the CDR3. Unmatched junction bases numbered 3, after V lost 6 bases and J lost 0 bases. Germline values: CDR1 SGHRS, CDR2 YFSETQ. DNA of the CDR3: TGCGCCAGCACCGGGGGGGCTAGCACAGATACGCAGTATTTT. This sequence encodes CASTGGASTDTQYF. Based on the CDR3 plus reference TRBV5-1 and TRBJ2-3, the full variable domain is KAGVTQTPRYLIKTRGQQVTLSCSPISGHRSVSWYQQTPGQGLQFLFEYFSETQRNKGNFPGRFSGRQFSNSRSEMNVSTLELGDSALYLCASTGGASTDTQYFGPGTRLTVL.

The rearrangement uses TRBV5-5 and TRBJ2-5; TRBD1 might be the D (6 bases). In germline, CDR1 is SGHKS, CDR2 YYEKEE (reference sequence). The V end was cut by 4 bases, the J end by 3 bases, with 13 bases between. The CDR3 runs to 14 residues. CDR3 region: CASSLGTTKETQYF. The CDR3 DNA follows: TGTGCCAGCAGCCTGGGGACAACCAAAGAGACCCAGTACTTC.

The J gene is TRBJ2-1, the V gene TRBV30; 12 bases match TRBD2. The CDR3 totals 15 residues. After removal of 0 bases from V and 8 bases from J, the junction contained 5 bases not matched to a gene. Germline V CDR1 and CDR2: GTSNPN, SVGIG (reference sequence). CDR3 protein: CAWSVLASGRDEQFF. CDR3 DNA sequence: TGTGCCTGGAGTGTCTTGGCTAGCGGGAGGGATGAGCAGTTCTTC.

This clone was detected only once. The chain couples TRBV7-2 to TRBJ2-3, with D unresolved. Germline V gene sequence: CDR1 SGHTA, CDR2 FQGNSA. This CDR3 is 12 amino acids long. V was cut by 5 bases and J by 2 bases, with 5 bases left in between. The CDR3 reads CASSQNTDTQYF. The CDR3, as DNA: TGTGCCAGCAGCCAAAACACAGATACGCAGTATTTT.

This chain uses TRBV30 with TRBJ1-1; D is unresolved. Germline loops: CDR1 GTSNPN, CDR2 SVGIG (reference sequence). The CDR3 spans 14 residues. The V end was cut by 0 bases, the J end by 3 bases, with 11 bases between. The CDR3 nucleotides are TGTGCCTGGAGTGTAAACGCCCCCTACACTGAAGCTTTCTTT. Its protein is CAWSVNAPYTEAFF.

Worth noting for this clone: Different DNA sequences within this sample yield the same CDR3. V and J are TRBV15 and TRBJ2-1; D remains ambiguous. CDR1 and CDR2 from the germline V gene are LNHNV and YYDKDF (reference sequence). The CDR3 has 11 amino acids. Trimming removed 0 bases from V and 9 bases from J, with 3 bases in between. The CDR3 DNA reads TGTGCCACCAGCAGAGACAGTGAGCAGTTCTTC. This sequence encodes CATSRDSEQFF.

V usage is TRBV5-1 and J usage is TRBJ2-7; 9 bases fit TRBD1. Germline V gives CDR1 SGHRS, CDR2 YFSETQ. V dropped 6 bases and J dropped 3; count of bases not matched to a gene: 10. This CDR3 contains 15 residues. CDR3 protein: CASTHSPGQGYEQYF. The CDR3 bases are TGCGCCAGCACCCATTCGCCGGGACAGGGCTACGAGCAGTACTTC. The full variable domain, completed using reference TRBV5-1 and TRBJ2-7, is KAGVTQTPRYLIKTRGQQVTLSCSPISGHRSVSWYQQTPGQGLQFLFEYFSETQRNKGNFPGRFSGRQFSNSRSEMNVSTLELGDSALYLCASTHSPGQGYEQYFGPGTRLTVT.

The J gene is TRBJ2-5, the V gene TRBV6-5, with D possibly being TRBD2 (6 bases). CDR3 length equals 15 residues. V was shortened by 7 bases and J by 5 bases, with 20 bases between the two germline ends. Germline CDR1 is MNHEY and CDR2 is SVGAGI. The CDR3: CASTPWAGKEETQYF. CDR3 sequence (DNA): TGTGCCAGCACCCCATGGGCGGGGAAAGAGGAGACCCAGTACTTC.

The chain has TRBV25-1 and TRBJ2-2; D is ambiguous. The CDR3 runs to 11 residues. CDR1 MGHDK and CDR2 SYGVNS come from the germline V gene. V was trimmed by 6 bases and J by 9 bases, leaving 8 bases between them. The CDR3 DNA reads TGTGCCAGCAGGTACCTTCGGGAGCTGTTTTTT. Protein sequence: CASRYLRELFF.

This rearrangement joins TRBV2 to TRBJ2-2; perhaps TRBD1 as D (6 bases). Germline values: CDR1 SNHLY, CDR2 FYNNEI. The CDR3 runs 14 residues. Trimming took off 6 bases at V and 5 bases at J, with 13 bases between the two ends. The CDR3 is CASRVQGGTGELFF. CDR3 sequence (DNA): TGTGCCAGCAGGGTACAGGGCGGAACCGGGGAGCTGTTTTTT.

In its sample, this clone was seen once. This chain connects TRBV18 to TRBJ2-1, with D possibly TRBD2 on 5 matching bases. V was trimmed by 6 bases and J by 10 bases, leaving 19 bases between them. The length of the CDR3 is 14 residues. In germline, CDR1 is KGHSH, CDR2 LQKENI. This CDR3 reads CASSPPNGVGEQFF. CDR3 in DNA: TGTGCCAGCTCGCCTCCTAACGGGGTGGGCGAGCAGTTCTTC.

The rearrangement links TRBV19 to TRBJ2-7; 10 nucleotides match TRBD2. The CDR3 consists of 13 residues. The germline V gene has CDR1 LNHDA and CDR2 SQIVND (reference sequence). The J segment lost 4 bases and the V segment lost 3 bases, leaving 0 bases of the junction unmatched. In nucleotides, the CDR3 is TGTGCCAGTAGTATGACTAGCGGGTACGAGCAGTACTTC. Residues: CASSMTSGYEQYF.

The chain is built from TRBV12-5 and TRBJ1-5; TRBD1 matches 9 bases. The CDR3 spans 20 residues. V shed 2 bases, J shed 0 bases, and the junction held 14 bases outside the gene matches. Germline V gives CDR1 LGHNT, CDR2 FRNRAP. The CDR3 region is CASGLLRGQGRIDSNQPQHF. In DNA form, the CDR3 reads TGTGCTAGTGGTTTGCTCAGGGGACAGGGAAGGATAGATAGCAATCAGCCCCAGCATTTT.

This sequence joins TRBV10-3 and TRBJ2-1; D perhaps matches TRBD1 (5 bases). Germline CDR1 and CDR2: ENHRY and SYGVKD. The V end was cut by 2 bases, the J end by 0 bases, with 11 bases between. The CDR3 contains 16 residues. CDR3 in amino acids: CAISELTGFSYNEQFF. CDR3 DNA: TGTGCCATCAGTGAGCTAACAGGTTTCTCCTACAATGAGCAGTTCTTC.

This chain joins TRBV5-1 and TRBJ2-1, with 8 bases aligning to TRBD2. The J segment lost 7 bases and the V segment lost 3 bases, leaving 6 bases of the junction unmatched. Germline assignment: CDR1 SGHRS and CDR2 YFSETQ. CDR3 length: 14 residues. DNA for the CDR3: TGCGCCAGCAGCTCCCGGACTAGCATTAATGAGCAGTTCTTC. Residues: CASSSRTSINEQFF.

This chain links TRBV10-2 with TRBJ2-4; a possible D gene is TRBD1 (5 bases). There are 16 residues in the CDR3. Trimming left V 4 bases short and J 0 bases short, with 13 bases between. Per germline, CDR1 WSHSY and CDR2 SAAADI. CDR3 region: CASSGAGSLAKNIQYF. CDR3 sequence (DNA): TGCGCCAGCAGTGGGGCAGGGTCTTTAGCCAAAAACATTCAGTACTTC.

This clone appeared once. This sequence joins TRBV11-2 and TRBJ2-2, with 7 bases lining up with TRBD2. Germline CDR1 and CDR2: SGHAT and FQNNGV. CDR3 length: 16 residues. J lost 1 base, V lost 0 bases, and 2 bases had no gene match. CDR3 sequence (DNA): TGTGCCAGCAGCTTAGATGGCGGGGGGAACACCGGGGAGCTGTTTTTT. This gives the protein CASSLDGGGNTGELFF.

This sequence joins TRBV18 and TRBJ1-2; 9 nucleotides agree with TRBD1. V lost 3 bases to trimming and J lost 6 bases; unmatched junction nucleotides: 11. Germline CDR1 KGHSH, CDR2 LQKENI. The CDR3 spans 16 residues. Here the CDR3 DNA reads TGTGCCAGCTCACCCACGGTGATACAGGGGGCGCATGGCTACACCTTC. Its protein product is CASSPTVIQGAHGYTF.

V is TRBV11-2 and J is TRBJ2-5; the D is unclear. The CDR3 totals 12 residues. Germline V gene lookup returns CDR1 SGHAT and CDR2 FQNNGV. Trimming took 0 bases from V and 6 from J, leaving 5 bases between them. CDR3 sequence reads: CASSLELKTQYF. The CDR3 bases are TGTGCCAGCAGCTTAGAGCTGAAGACCCAGTACTTC.

This chain joins TRBV30 and TRBJ1-6; D gene uncertain. The CDR3 loop spans 12 amino acids. The germline V and J ends were trimmed by 2 bases and 10 bases, with 9 bases remaining between them. Germline V lookup: CDR1 GTSNPN, CDR2 SVGIG (reference sequence). CDR3 sequence: CAWSPPSSPLHF. CDR3 nucleotide sequence: TGTGCCTGGAGTCCGCCCTCGTCACCCCTCCACTTT.

The chain combines TRBV4-1 with TRBJ2-5; no clear D. The V and J ends lost 0 bases and 5 bases respectively, with 13 bases between them. Germline CDR1 reads MGHRA; CDR2 reads YSYEKL. This CDR3 has 15 residues. CDR3 region: CASSQEGMSRETQYF. DNA of the CDR3: TGCGCCAGCAGCCAAGAGGGTATGAGTCGGGAGACCCAGTACTTC.

The chain employs TRBV5-6 and TRBJ1-5, with unresolved D. The CDR3 has 12 residues. Trimming pared 3 bases from V and 3 bases from J, leaving 4 bases between. Germline V gene sequence: CDR1 SGHDT, CDR2 YYEEEE. This chain's CDR3 is CASSSLNQPQHF. The CDR3 bases are TGTGCCAGCAGCTCCCTCAATCAGCCCCAGCATTTT. The complete variable domain, with remaining parts taken from reference TRBV5-6 and TRBJ1-5, reads DAGVTQSPTHLIKTRGQQVTLRCSPKSGHDTVSWYQQALGQGPQFIFQYYEEEERQRGNFPDRFSGHQFPNYSSELNVNALLLGDSALYLCASSSLNQPQHFGDGTRLSIL.

The V gene is TRBV7-2, the J gene TRBJ2-7; 8 bases map to TRBD1. The germline gives CDR1 SGHTA, CDR2 FQGNSA. The length of the CDR3 is 13 residues. J gave up 8 bases and V 3 bases, and 6 bases lay outside the gene matches. The CDR3 coding sequence is TGTGCCAGCAGCTTCCCCGACAGGGGAAAGCAGTACTTC. Residues: CASSFPDRGKQYF.

This clone has only one observation. The genes are TRBV2 and TRBJ2-7, with D perhaps matching TRBD2 (5 bases). The V and J ends lost 6 bases and 2 bases respectively, with 8 bases between them. Germline lookup yields CDR1 SNHLY and CDR2 FYNNEI. The CDR3 is made up of 12 amino acids. Written as DNA, the CDR3 is TGTGCCAGCAGGGACTTGACCTACGAGCAGTACTTC. This translates into CASRDLTYEQYF.

This chain uses TRBV2 with TRBJ2-7, with D possibly called TRBD1 or TRBD2 (5 bases each). The CDR3 is 15 residues long. CDR1 SNHLY and CDR2 FYNNEI come from the germline V gene. Trimming removed 1 base from V and 3 bases from J, with 13 bases in between. The CDR3 loop reads CASSEEGEGSYEQYF. The CDR3 region has the DNA TGTGCCAGCAGTGAAGAGGGAGAGGGGAGCTACGAGCAGTACTTC.

The chain carries TRBV6-1 and TRBJ2-7; TRBD1 matches at 8 bases. Germline values: CDR1 MNHNS, CDR2 SASEGT. This CDR3 region has 13 residues. The ends lost 4 bases at V and 4 bases at J; junction bases unmatched: 3. In DNA, the CDR3 is TGTGCCAGCAGTGGAAGACAGGGGTACGAGCAGTACTTC. Amino acids: CASSGRQGYEQYF.

The chain recombines TRBV4-2 with TRBJ1-6; TRBD1 matches at 10 bases. There are 14 residues in the CDR3. Losses at the gene ends were 4 bases for V and 6 bases for J; bases not matched to a gene: 0. CDR1 is LGHNA and CDR2 is YNFKEQ in the germline V gene. CDR3 residues: CASSRDRGNSPLHF. CDR3 DNA: TGTGCCAGCAGCCGGGACAGGGGTAATTCACCCCTCCACTTT.